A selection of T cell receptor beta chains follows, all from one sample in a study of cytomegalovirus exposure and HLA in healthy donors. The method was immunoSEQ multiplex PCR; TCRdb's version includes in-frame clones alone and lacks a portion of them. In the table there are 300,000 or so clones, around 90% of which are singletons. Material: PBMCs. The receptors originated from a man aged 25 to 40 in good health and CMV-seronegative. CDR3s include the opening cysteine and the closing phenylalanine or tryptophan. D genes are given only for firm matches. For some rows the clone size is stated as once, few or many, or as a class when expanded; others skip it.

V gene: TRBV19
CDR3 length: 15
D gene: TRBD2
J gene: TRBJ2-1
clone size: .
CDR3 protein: CASSIGAGIHNEQFF
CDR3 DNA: TGTGCCAGTAGTATAGGAGCGGGGATACACAATGAGCAGTTCTTC

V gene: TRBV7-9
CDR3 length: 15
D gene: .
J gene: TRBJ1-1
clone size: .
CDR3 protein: CASSPADRRTIEAFF
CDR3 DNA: TGTGCCAGCAGTCCAGCAGACAGAAGAACAATTGAAGCTTTCTTT

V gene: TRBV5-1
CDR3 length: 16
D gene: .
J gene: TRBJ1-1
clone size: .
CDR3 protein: CASSYDPGQENTEAFF
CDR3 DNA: TGCGCCAGCAGCTATGATCCGGGACAAGAGAACACTGAAGCTTTCTTT

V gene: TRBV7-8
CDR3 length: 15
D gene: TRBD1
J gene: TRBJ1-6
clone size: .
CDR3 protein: CASSPQGPGNSPLHF
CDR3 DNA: TGTGCCAGCAGCCCACAGGGGCCTGGTAATTCACCCCTCCACTTT

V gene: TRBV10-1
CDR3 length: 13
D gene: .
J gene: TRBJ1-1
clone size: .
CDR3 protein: CASSVSQGFEAFF
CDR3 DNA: TGCGCCAGCAGTGTTTCACAGGGTTTTGAAGCTTTCTTT

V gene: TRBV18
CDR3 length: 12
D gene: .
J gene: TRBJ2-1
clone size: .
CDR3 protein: CASSRDWNEQFF
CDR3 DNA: TGTGCCAGCTCCCGGGACTGGAATGAGCAGTTCTTC

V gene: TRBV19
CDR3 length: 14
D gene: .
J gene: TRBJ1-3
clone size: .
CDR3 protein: CASSTTGPGNTIYF
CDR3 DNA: TGTGCCAGTAGTACCACAGGTCCTGGAAACACCATATATTTT

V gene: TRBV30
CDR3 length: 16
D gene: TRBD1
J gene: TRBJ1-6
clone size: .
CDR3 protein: CACRQGVSSYNSPLHF
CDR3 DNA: TGTGCCTGCCGACAGGGGGTGAGCTCCTATAATTCACCCCTCCACTTT

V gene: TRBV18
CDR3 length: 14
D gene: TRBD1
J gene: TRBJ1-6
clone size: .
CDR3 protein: CASSDRFGDSPLHF
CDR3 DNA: TGTGCCAGCTCGGACAGGTTTGGGGATTCACCCCTCCACTTT

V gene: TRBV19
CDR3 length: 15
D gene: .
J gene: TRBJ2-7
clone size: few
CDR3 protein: CASSPKDRITHEQYF
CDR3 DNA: TGTGCCAGTAGCCCTAAGGACAGAATTACACACGAGCAGTACTTC

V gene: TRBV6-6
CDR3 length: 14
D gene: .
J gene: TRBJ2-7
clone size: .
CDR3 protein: CASSYFRGPYEQYF
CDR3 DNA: TGTGCCAGCAGTTACTTCAGGGGCCCCTACGAGCAGTACTTC

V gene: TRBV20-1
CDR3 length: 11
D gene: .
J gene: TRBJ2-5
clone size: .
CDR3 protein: CSARDGRGEYF
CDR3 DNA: TGCAGTGCTAGAGATGGGCGGGGCGAGTACTTC

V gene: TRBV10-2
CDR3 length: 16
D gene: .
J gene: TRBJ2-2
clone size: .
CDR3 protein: CASSEPTGIGIGELFF
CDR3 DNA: TGCGCCAGCAGTGAACCGACCGGGATCGGCATCGGGGAGCTGTTTTTT